Listed below are T cell receptor beta chains from one sample, sequenced in a study of blood T cell repertoires in COVID-19. The table came from immunoSEQ multiplex PCR; TCRdb's copy has only in-frame clones and leaves some out. There are 95,000 to 100,000 clones in the sample; 85% occur only once, and around 2% lies in the top ten. Sequences were obtained from peripheral blood. Source of these receptors: a woman aged 70-85 years with active or convalescent COVID-19. Each CDR3 is given with its conserved first and last residue. D genes are given only for firm matches. A clone size is listed for some rows: how often the clone was seen (once, few, many), or a class if it is expanded.

TRBV7-2	NA	few	TRBJ2-7	14	TGTGCCAGCAGCTTTCAGGGGGGCAGCCACGAGCAGTACTTC	CASSFQGGSHEQYF
TRBV11-2	NA	NA	TRBJ2-2	14	TGTGCCAGCAGCTTACAGGGTTTGTACGGGGAGCTGTTTTTT	CASSLQGLYGELFF
TRBV6-5	NA	NA	TRBJ2-5	16	TGTGCCAGCAGTTACTCGCTGGCAGGCAGCTTGGAGACCCAGTACTTC	CASSYSLAGSLETQYF
TRBV5-8	NA	NA	TRBJ2-7	11	TGTGCCAGCAGCCTGCGGATCGAGCAGTACTTC	CASSLRIEQYF
TRBV7-8	TRBD2	NA	TRBJ2-3	16	TGTGCCAGCAGCCGGTCACTAGCGGGGGACACAGATACGCAGTATTTT	CASSRSLAGDTDTQYF
TRBV19	NA	NA	TRBJ2-5	12	TGTGCCAGTAGTACAGGGGGGAGGACCCAGTACTTC	CASSTGGRTQYF
TRBV6-2/TRBV6-3	NA	NA	TRBJ2-7	12	TGTGCCAGCAGTGGGCAAGGATACGAGCAGTACTTC	CASSGQGYEQYF
TRBV6-5	TRBD2	NA	TRBJ2-1	13	TGTGCCAGCAGGAGGGACTACAACAATGAGCAGTTCTTC	CASRRDYNNEQFF
TRBV11-3	TRBD2	NA	TRBJ2-7	17	TGTGCCAGCAGCTTAACCCCGCGGAGCGGGGGAGTCTACGAGCAGTACTTC	CASSLTPRSGGVYEQYF
TRBV6-5	NA	NA	TRBJ1-2	12	TGTGCCAGCAGACCCCTGGAGGGAGGCTACACCTTC	CASRPLEGGYTF
TRBV13	NA	NA	TRBJ2-3	12	TGTGCCAGCAGCGCGATCACAGATACGCAGTATTTT	CASSAITDTQYF
TRBV18	NA	NA	TRBJ1-1	16	TGTGCCAGCTCACCAAAGGCGGACTTGGGGAACACTGAAGCTTTCTTT	CASSPKADLGNTEAFF
TRBV28	NA	NA	TRBJ2-1	14	TGTGCCAGCCACTTTGCGGGGAGGGGGGATGAGCAGTTCTTC	CASHFAGRGDEQFF
TRBV7-2	NA	NA	TRBJ1-5	14	TGTGCCAGCAGCTTAGCGGCAGGCGGGCAGCCCCAGCATTTT	CASSLAAGGQPQHF
TRBV7-8	NA	once	TRBJ2-1	14	TGTGCCAGCAGCCCCAGTGGGGCGGGACTTGAGCAGTTCTTC	CASSPSGAGLEQFF
TRBV4-2	NA	NA	TRBJ2-7	14	TGTGCCAGCAGCCCCCACAGGGAATCCTACGAGCAGTACTTC	CASSPHRESYEQYF
TRBV29-1	NA	NA	TRBJ2-5	12	TGCAGCGTCTCAAGGGGCCAAGAGACCCAGTACTTC	CSVSRGQETQYF
TRBV11-3	TRBD1	NA	TRBJ1-3	16	TGTGCCAGCAGCCACGGGACAGTTAACTCTGGAAACACCATATATTTT	CASSHGTVNSGNTIYF
TRBV24-1	NA	NA	TRBJ2-5	14	TGTGCCACCAGTGATGGCGGCGGCCAAGAGACCCAGTACTTC	CATSDGGGQETQYF
TRBV28	NA	NA	TRBJ2-5	15	TGTGCCAGCAGTCGACAGGAGTGGGGACAAGAGACCCAGTACTTC	CASSRQEWGQETQYF
TRBV4-3	NA	NA	TRBJ2-3	16	TGCGCCAGCAGCCAAGATTCGTCGGCTCGGACAACTACGCAGTATTTT	CASSQDSSARTTTQYF
TRBV6-2/TRBV6-3	NA	NA	TRBJ2-2	16	TGTGCCAGCAGTTCGGTATCCCCCCCCGACACCGGGGAGCTGTTTTTT	CASSSVSPPDTGELFF
TRBV25-1	NA	NA	TRBJ2-5	13	TGTGCCAGCATGACTAGTTGGCCAGAGACCCAGTACTTC	CASMTSWPETQYF
TRBV3-1/TRBV3-2	TRBD2	NA	TRBJ2-3	15	TGTGCCAGCAGCCAAGGGACGGGGGGGGCGAATACGCAGTATTTT	CASSQGTGGANTQYF
TRBV7-2	NA	NA	TRBJ2-2	16	TGTGCCAGCAGCTTAGCAACAGGGACGCGGACCGGGGAGCTGTTTTTT	CASSLATGTRTGELFF
TRBV5-8	NA	NA	TRBJ1-2	15	TGTGCCAGCAGCTCTCTCACAGGGATGGCATATGGCTACACCTTC	CASSSLTGMAYGYTF
TRBV29-1	NA	NA	TRBJ1-1	13	TGCAGCGTCTTGGGGAGCTCCAACACTGAAGCTTTCTTT	CSVLGSSNTEAFF